The entry below describes one T cell receptor beta chain. The sample comes from a study of T cell changes during pregnancy in multiple sclerosis. Data came from immunoSEQ multiplex PCR; TCRdb stores just in-frame clones and leaves some out. The sample lists around 20,000 clones, over 80% occurring once. The CDR3 runs to 14 residues. V shed 1 base and J shed 6 bases, with 13 bases lying between them. Germline V CDR1 and CDR2: SEHNR, FQNEAQ (reference sequence). The starting material was CD8+ T cells from peripheral blood mononuclear cells, obtained in the first trimester of pregnancy. The chain combines TRBV7-9 with TRBJ2-7; D gene uncertain. This sequence originates from a female donor in good health, enrolled as a control in a pregnancy study. The CDR3 here is CASSLEGISGEQYF. The DNA of the CDR3 is TGTGCCAGCAGCTTAGAAGGCATTTCGGGCGAGCAGTACTTC. Drawing the rest from reference TRBV7-9 and TRBJ2-7, the complete variable domain is DTGVSQNPRHKITKRGQNVTFRCDPISEHNRLYWYRQTLGQGPEFLTYFQNEAQLEKSRLLSDRFSAERPKGSFSTLEIQRTEQGDSAMYLCASSLEGISGEQYFGPGTRLTVT.